The 17 T cell receptor beta chains reported below all come from one sample, sequenced in a study of OX40 agonist ivuxolimab in advanced cancers. The library was produced with the immunoSEQ multiplex PCR assay. The table comes from immuneACCESS by way of TCRdb, which keeps in-frame sequences with V and J called. Part of the clones is missing from these tables; in studies checked, under half for an unresolved V gene and the rest for unknown reasons. This sample holds 65,000 to 85,000 clones; about 90% were observed only once. The biggest ten clones account for under 10% of the sample. The source was CD4+ or CD8+ T cells sorted from blood, collected in a trial of the OX40 agonist ivuxolimab. The receptors were gathered from an adult with an advanced solid tumor such as melanoma, head and neck, liver or kidney cancer.

Worth noting for this clone: The same CDR3 arises from other DNA sequences in this sample as well. The chain has TRBV5-1 and TRBJ2-7, with D perhaps TRBD1 or TRBD2 (6 bases each). Trimming removed 3 bases from V and 3 bases from J, with 10 bases in between. There are 13 residues in the CDR3. The germline gives CDR1 SGHRS, CDR2 YFSETQ. CDR3 coding DNA: TGCGCCAGCAGCTGGGGGGCTAGCTACGAGCAGTACTTC. It translates to CASSWGASYEQYF.

This chain uses TRBV6-5 with TRBJ1-1, with TRBD1 identical over 8 bases. V dropped 8 bases and J dropped 8; count of bases not matched to a gene: 4. There are 11 residues in the CDR3. Germline V gene data show CDR1 as MNHEY and CDR2 as SVGAGI. The CDR3 reads CASPRDREAFF. As DNA, the CDR3 is TGTGCCAGCCCCCGGGACAGGGAAGCTTTCTTT.

This clone has more than one count but fewer than ten. CDR3 sequence: CASSAFGFHPEMNTEAFF. CDR3 nucleotides: TGTGCCAGCAGTGCCTTCGGGTTTCACCCGGAAATGAACACTGAAGCTTTCTTT. The gene calls are TRBV2 and TRBJ1-1; D call uncertain. CDR1 is SNHLY, CDR2 FYNNEI, per germline. The CDR3 runs 18 residues. Trimming removed 4 bases from V and 0 bases from J, with 21 bases in between.

The table lists this clone with a count of one. V gene TRBV27 combines with J gene TRBJ2-7; 7 nucleotides line up with TRBD2. Germline CDR1 MNHEY, CDR2 SMNVEV (reference sequence). This CDR3 is 15 amino acids long. V shed 3 bases, J shed 0 bases, and the junction held 5 bases outside the gene matches. CDR3: CASSFGGWSSYEQYF. For the CDR3, the DNA is TGTGCCAGCAGTTTCGGGGGGTGGAGCTCCTACGAGCAGTACTTC.

This chain uses TRBV19 with TRBJ1-2; TRBD1 might be the D (5 bases). CDR3 length equals 11 residues. V was cut by 5 bases and J by 6 bases, with 7 bases left in between. Germline lookup yields CDR1 LNHDA and CDR2 SQIVND (reference sequence). For the CDR3, the DNA is TGTGCCAGTAGTGGGGGGGATGGCTACACCTTC. This sequence encodes CASSGGDGYTF.

The V gene is TRBV1, the J gene TRBJ2-7. TRBV1 is a known pseudogene. The CDR3 length is 14 residues. This CDR3 is CTSSRRFLLYEQYF. CDR3 sequence (DNA): TGCACCAGCAGCCGACGATTCCTCCTTTACGAGCAGTACTTC.

This clone was seen only a few times. The chain combines TRBV9 with TRBJ2-7; perhaps TRBD2 as D (6 bases). V was clipped by 4 bases and J by 4 bases, with 15 bases between them. The CDR3 sequence is 14 residues long. Germline CDR1 is SGDLS and CDR2 is YYNGEE. CDR3 nucleotide sequence: TGTGCCAGCAGCCCCTGGGGGGTCGGGTACGAGCAGTACTTC. This encodes CASSPWGVGYEQYF. Using reference TRBV9 and TRBJ2-7 for the parts outside the CDR3, the full variable domain is DSGVTQTPKHLITATGQRVTLRCSPRSGDLSVYWYQQSLDQGLQFLIQYYNGEERAKGNILERFSAQQFPDLHSELNLSSLELGDSALYFCASSPWGVGYEQYFGPGTRLTVT.

CDR3 residues: CASSFGTSGGTYEQYF. The CDR3 nucleotides are TGTGCCAGCAGTTTCGGGACTAGCGGGGGAACCTACGAGCAGTACTTC. The rearrangement links TRBV27 to TRBJ2-7, with 14 bases fitting TRBD2. V shed 3 bases, J shed 2 bases, and the junction held 3 bases outside the gene matches. This CDR3 has 16 residues. Germline loops: CDR1 MNHEY, CDR2 SMNVEV (reference sequence).

This chain uses TRBV27 with TRBJ1-1, with 7 bases that match TRBD1. Losses at the gene ends were 6 bases for V and 6 bases for J; bases not matched to a gene: 7. The CDR3 contains 13 residues. The germline V gene has CDR1 MNHEY and CDR2 SMNVEV (reference sequence). The CDR3 DNA follows: TGTGCCAGCAGCCCCTGGGGACAGCCTGAAGCTTTCTTT. It yields the protein CASSPWGQPEAFF.

The chain links TRBV9 to TRBJ1-2; the D gene is possibly TRBD1 (5 bases). The V gene's germline CDR1 is SGDLS and CDR2 YYNGEE. The ends were cut back, 3 bases at V and 3 bases at J, with 15 bases in the middle. The CDR3 is 15 residues long. The CDR3 DNA sequence: TGTGCCAGCAGCGAAGGTTGGGGCTCTGACTATGGCTACACCTTC. It specifies CASSEGWGSDYGYTF.

This clone appeared once. This chain links TRBV11-3 with TRBJ1-3; D ambiguous. The CDR3 contains 15 residues. Deletions cut 5 bases from V and 4 bases from J, with 15 bases between. Germline CDR1 reads SGHNT; CDR2 reads YENEEA. The CDR3 loop reads CASSLYPGLGNTIYF. CDR3 in DNA: TGTGCCAGCAGCCTGTACCCAGGCCTAGGAAACACCATATATTTT.

The rearrangement links TRBV10-3 to TRBJ2-1; D is ambiguous. V lost 3 bases to trimming and J lost 4 bases, with 4 bases between them. The CDR3 has 12 residues. Germline V gene data show CDR1 as ENHRY and CDR2 as SYGVKD. CDR3: CAISESYNEQFF. The CDR3 region has the DNA TGTGCCATCAGTGAATCGTACAATGAGCAGTTCTTC.

V usage is TRBV10-1 and J usage is TRBJ1-1, with D uncertain. V was cut by 0 bases and J by 4 bases, with 15 bases left in between. The CDR3 length is 16 residues. Germline lookup yields CDR1 WNHNN and CDR2 SYGVQD (reference sequence). CDR3 DNA: TGCGCCAGCAGTGAGTCGAGGTTCGGGCTGGGCACTGAAGCTTTCTTT. It yields the protein CASSESRFGLGTEAFF.

V and J are TRBV7-9 and TRBJ2-3; D unresolved. The V end was cut by 2 bases, the J end by 1 base, with 19 bases between. Germline V gene data show CDR1 as SEHNR and CDR2 as FQNEAQ (reference sequence). The CDR3 runs 18 residues. CDR3 in amino acids: CASSLPELGEQGTDTQYF. In nucleotides, the CDR3 is TGTGCCAGCAGCTTACCCGAACTTGGGGAACAAGGCACAGATACGCAGTATTTT.

This clone was seen a handful of times. The chain has TRBV27 and TRBJ2-2; the match to TRBD2 covers 12 bases. The CDR3 consists of 20 residues. The junction had 12 bases not matched to a gene; V was cut back by 4 bases and J by 0 bases. The V gene's germline CDR1 is MNHEY and CDR2 SMNVEV (reference sequence). CDR3 sequence (DNA): TGTGCCAGCAGTTCGCTGACTAGCGGGGGCCTCCTCGCGAACACCGGGGAGCTGTTTTTT. It is translated as CASSSLTSGGLLANTGELFF.

This chain uses TRBV28 with TRBJ1-5, with D perhaps TRBD1 (5 bases). CDR1 is MDHEN and CDR2 is SYDVKM in the germline V gene. Trimming removed 6 bases at V and 1 base at J, with 7 bases between. The CDR3 covers 13 residues. The CDR3 sequence: CASREGSNQPQHF. The CDR3 DNA follows: TGTGCCAGCAGAGAGGGGAGCAATCAGCCCCAGCATTTT.

This rearrangement joins TRBV4-2 to TRBJ2-3; the match to TRBD1 covers 9 bases. CDR3 size: 20 residues. After removal of 1 base from V and 4 bases from J, the junction contained 18 bases not matched to a gene. Germline values: CDR1 LGHNA, CDR2 YNFKEQ. The DNA of the CDR3 is TGTGCCAGCAGCCAAGGAGTCGGTATCCAGGACAGGGGTGGTTCAGATACGCAGTATTTT. Protein product: CASSQGVGIQDRGGSDTQYF.